The 3 T cell receptor beta chains presented below share a single source sample, sequenced in a study of blood T cell repertoires in COVID-19. TCRdb keeps only in-frame clones here, not all; method: immunoSEQ multiplex PCR. Of about 270,000 clones in the sample, over 75% were seen once. The sample taken for sequencing was peripheral blood. The receptors were sampled from a human donor in a cohort sampled during active COVID-19.

The rearrangement uses TRBV18 and TRBJ2-7; 11 nucleotides match TRBD2. V trimming: 6 bases; J trimming: 5 bases; junction bases outside the gene matches: 9. The CDR3 totals 15 residues. Germline V gene data show CDR1 as KGHSH and CDR2 as LQKENI. The chain's CDR3 is CASSSGLAGMNEQYF. Written as DNA, the CDR3 is TGTGCCAGCTCGTCCGGACTAGCGGGCATGAACGAGCAGTACTTC.

V is TRBV5-6 and J is TRBJ1-1, with a possible D match to TRBD1 (6 bases). V lost 7 bases to trimming and J lost 5 bases, with 18 bases between them. The V gene's germline CDR1 is SGHDT and CDR2 YYEEEE. This CDR3 has 14 residues. CDR3 region: CASLDGGRWTEAFF. The DNA for the CDR3 is TGTGCCAGCCTAGACGGGGGGCGATGGACTGAAGCTTTCTTT.

The chain links TRBV19 to TRBJ1-2, with D perhaps TRBD1 (6 bases). V was pared by 9 bases and J by 0 bases, with 14 bases between. Germline loops: CDR1 LNHDA, CDR2 SQIVND (reference sequence). This CDR3 comprises 14 residues. In DNA form, the CDR3 reads TGTGCCAGCTCTAGGGGGGGGACTAACTATGGCTACACCTTC. Translated, it gives CASSRGGTNYGYTF.